The 9 T cell receptor beta chains below were found in one sample sequenced in a study of T cells in Graves' hyperthyroidism and ophthalmopathy. Amplified regions were TCR beta CDR3 sequences from RNA transcripts. The TCR CDR3 was amplified in a first-round RT-PCR using the HTBI primer set. TCRdb re-derived calls from the multiplex PCR reads in MiXCR, one entry per CDR3 protein. The data show about 180,000 distinct CDR3 sequences, over 15% seen once. The sample was blood. The receptors were sampled from a woman between 50 and 59 years old with Graves' hyperthyroidism.

This clonotype has a count of ten or more. The CDR3 sequence is CASSQSDRVRSGELFF. The CDR3 coding sequence is TGTGCCAGCAGTCAGAGCGACAGGGTGCGTTCCGGGGAGCTGTTTTTT. V usage is TRBV6-1 and J usage is TRBJ2-2, with 7 bases lining up with TRBD1. In germline, CDR1 is MNHNS, CDR2 SASEGT. V was clipped by 5 bases and J by 6 bases; unmatched bases: 12. This CDR3 has 16 residues.

This clonotype occurred many times. The chain couples TRBV28 to TRBJ2-1, with D perhaps matching TRBD1 or TRBD2 (6 bases each). The V end was cut by 3 bases, the J end by 0 bases, with 12 bases between. The germline CDR1 and CDR2 sequences are MDHEN and SYDVKM. This CDR3 has 16 amino acids. The CDR3 region is CASSFWGASSYNEQFF. In nucleotides, the CDR3 is TGTGCCAGCAGTTTCTGGGGGGCTAGCTCCTACAATGAGCAGTTCTTC.

This clonotype was seen a handful of times. The chain uses TRBV4-1 and TRBJ2-7; 7 bases line up with TRBD1. In germline, CDR1 is MGHRA, CDR2 YSYEKL. The J segment lost 2 bases and the V segment lost 4 bases, leaving 17 bases of the junction unmatched. The CDR3 is 18 amino acids. The CDR3 sequence is CASSPGLRGTVLTYEQYF. The CDR3 region has the DNA TGCGCCAGCAGCCCGGGCCTGAGGGGGACAGTACTAACCTACGAGCAGTACTTC.

This clonotype was seen repeatedly, ten times or more. The rearrangement links TRBV5-1 to TRBJ1-1, with D possibly TRBD1 on 5 matching bases. Trimming took 6 bases from V and 1 from J, leaving 10 bases between them. CDR1 is SGHRS and CDR2 is YFSETQ in the germline V gene. CDR3 length equals 13 residues. CDR3 residues: CASNLDRNTEAFF. The CDR3 DNA is TGCGCCAGCAACCTCGACAGGAACACTGAAGCTTTCTTT.

At least ten counts were recorded for this clonotype. The chain joins TRBV7-8 to TRBJ1-1; D not certain. V was trimmed by 5 bases and J by 2 bases, leaving 12 bases between them. Germline-derived CDR1 and CDR2 are SGHVS and FQNEAQ. The CDR3 is 14 residues long. The CDR3 nucleotides are TGTGCCAGCAGCCTATCAGTTGGAAACACTGAAGCTTTCTTT. Its protein is CASSLSVGNTEAFF.

This clonotype was observed at least ten times. V gene TRBV7-2 combines with J gene TRBJ1-2; TRBD1 matches 10 bases. V was pared by 5 bases and J by 5 bases, with 11 bases of the junction left unmatched. CDR3 length equals 16 residues. Per the germline V gene, CDR1 is SGHTA and CDR2 is FQGNSA. For the CDR3, the DNA is TGTGCCAGCAGCCGTGGGGGGACAGGGGTCGTGTATGGCTACACCTTC. Its translation is CASSRGGTGVVYGYTF.

This clonotype was counted ten times or more. The gene calls are TRBV24-1 and TRBJ2-1, with D unclear. This CDR3 has 12 residues. The V end was cut by 0 bases, the J end by 13 bases, with 9 bases between. Per the germline V gene, CDR1 is KGHDR and CDR2 is SFDVKD. The CDR3 is CATSDLEPRQFF. The DNA of the CDR3 is TGTGCCACCAGTGATTTGGAGCCCCGACAGTTCTTC.

This clonotype was detected many times. This chain connects TRBV6-1 to TRBJ2-2; the match to TRBD1 covers 7 bases. Germline assignment: CDR1 MNHNS and CDR2 SASEGT. The CDR3 runs 15 residues. V gave up 5 bases and J gave up 4 bases; unmatched junction bases: 7. The CDR3 here is CASSFQRDSTGELFF. The CDR3 DNA is TGTGCCAGCAGTTTCCAACGGGACAGCACCGGGGAGCTGTTTTTT.

The J gene is TRBJ2-2, the V gene TRBV5-1; 8 bases are shared with TRBD1. The J segment lost 5 bases and the V segment lost 4 bases, leaving 25 bases of the junction unmatched. Germline V gene lookup returns CDR1 SGHRS and CDR2 YFSETQ. The CDR3 extends over 21 amino acids. CDR3 sequence reads: CASSQSRPPRTGTMDTGELFF. The CDR3 DNA is TGCGCCAGCAGCCAATCGCGCCCTCCTCGGACAGGGACGATGGATACCGGGGAGCTGTTTTTT.